Below, 5 T cell receptor beta chains from the same sample are listed, as sequenced in a study of patients and donors after allogeneic stem cell transplantation. TCRdb reprocessed the RT-PCR reads via MiXCR and lists one record per CDR3 protein. The table shows about 960,000 distinct CDR3 sequences, with about a sixth occurring only once. Sequenced material: blood, either unsorted or a sorted T cell fraction (not recorded which). Every receptor here comes from a human donor who was either an allogeneic HSCT recipient or a stem cell or donor lymphocyte infusion donor (not recorded which). It is not recorded whose cells these are; they may come from a transplant donor.

V is TRBV6-2 or TRBV6-3 and J is TRBJ2-1, with a possible D match to TRBD2 (5 bases). Germline CDR1 and CDR2: MNHEY and SVGEGT. CDR3 length: 14 residues. Deletions cut 0 bases from V and 7 bases from J, with 10 bases between. For the CDR3, the DNA is TGTGCCAGCAGTTACTCGAGGCCGGGGAATGAGCAGTTCTTC. Amino acids: CASSYSRPGNEQFF.

Details on this clonotype: A read error may produce the germline difference seen at one junction end. The rearrangement uses TRBV12-3 or TRBV12-4 and TRBJ1-5; no firm D call. This CDR3 contains 13 residues. Written as DNA, the CDR3 is TGTGCCAGCGGTTTCCCGCGGGTTCAGCCCCAGCATTTT. Translation: CASGFPRVQPQHF.

To note about this clonotype: Sequence at one end of the junction differs from germline and may be a read error. V is TRBV7-7 and J is TRBJ1-5; D possibly corresponds to TRBD1 (5 bases). The germline CDR1 and CDR2 sequences are SSHAT and FNYEAQ (reference sequence). This CDR3 is built from 16 residues. The CDR3 DNA reads as TGTGCTAGCAGCCAAACCCGGGGGGATAGCAATCAGCCCCAGCATTTT. This encodes CASSQTRGDSNQPQHF.

This chain links TRBV2 with TRBJ1-1; 10 nucleotides align to TRBD1. Losses at the gene ends were 4 bases for V and 5 bases for J; bases not matched to a gene: 4. There are 14 residues in the CDR3. Per the germline V gene, CDR1 is SNHLY and CDR2 is FYNNEI. CDR3: CASSVGQGKTEAFF. CDR3 in DNA: TGTGCCAGCAGTGTGGGACAGGGGAAGACTGAAGCTTTCTTT.

The chain employs TRBV5-1 and TRBJ2-5; 10 positions agree with TRBD1. With V trimmed by 6 bases and J by 5 bases, 4 bases remained unmatched. Germline V gene sequence: CDR1 SGHRS, CDR2 YFSETQ. The CDR3 runs to 13 residues. In DNA form, the CDR3 reads TGCGCCAGCACCCAGACAGGGGGCGAGACCCAGTACTTC. Translated: CASTQTGGETQYF.